This paragraph covers one TCR beta chain sequence. Sequencing was performed with immunoSEQ multiplex PCR; in TCRdb, only in-frame clones are kept and a portion is missing. This table holds around 92,000 clones, 94% found once. The sample originates from a study of OX40 agonist ivuxolimab in advanced cancers. Study at large: An anti-OX40 (CD134) antibody with agonistic activity, ivuxolimab, was administered to patients.

Patients with autoimmune history or systemic immunosuppression were excluded. V lost 2 bases to trimming and J lost 0 bases, with 5 bases between them. Germline V gives CDR1 MNHEY, CDR2 SMNVEV (reference sequence). CDR3 size: 14 residues. V gene TRBV27 combines with J gene TRBJ1-3, with a weak D call TRBD1 (5 bases). Sequenced here: CD4+ or CD8+ T cells sorted from blood, sampled in a trial of the OX40 agonist ivuxolimab. This clonotype was sampled from an adult with an advanced solid tumor such as melanoma, head and neck, liver or kidney cancer. The CDR3 DNA is TGTGCCAGCAGTTTACAGGGCTCTGGAAACACCATATATTTT. Translated, it gives CASSLQGSGNTIYF.